This T cell receptor (beta chain) was captured in a study of CD8+ T cells in alopecia areata (dated by TCRdb to 2017 to 2018). Broadly, across the study: Treated patients were enrolled in an open-label pilot trial of oral tofacitinib at 5 to 10 mg twice daily for moderate-to-severe alopecia areata. Patients stayed on tofacitinib for 6 to 18 months and then had 6 months of follow-up off drug so that delayed response and recurrence could be assessed. In both human patients and the C3H/HeJ mouse model, the study applied high-throughput TCRbeta sequencing to look at T cell clonal expansion in alopecia areata. immunoSEQ multiplex PCR using 35 Vbeta forward primers and 13 Jbeta reverse primers was used to amplify TCRbeta CDR3 regions. In humans, TCRbeta sequencing was performed on scalp tissue and on sorted CD4+ and CD8+ peripheral blood T cells from healthy controls and from patients with patchy or totalis/universalis alopecia areata. Tofacitinib-treated patients had biopsies at baseline and at 4 and 24 weeks of treatment, with a later scalp biopsy in several patients. The RNA source kit depended on sample type: the PAXgene miRNA kit for fixed scalp, the miRNeasy kit for PBMCs, and the RNeasy kit for mouse skin. Clonality in the scalp was compared among normal scalp (n=4), patchy alopecia areata scalp (n=8), and alopecia totalis/universalis scalp (n=8).

A note on this clone: No cognate antigen has been identified for it. Base qualities are not at hand, and no much larger clone is one base apart. The same CDR3 can be traced to other DNA sequences in this sample.

Trimming costs V 5 bases and J 1 base, and their ends lie 8 bases apart. The CDR3, cysteine through phenylalanine, is 13 amino acids long. Only CDR3 DNA is held: 39 bases, read in frame from base 1. Based on the germline V gene, the CDR1 and CDR2 sequences are SGHRS and YFSETQ. The study at large found these results: Compared with normal scalp, lesional scalp had higher clonality and more expanded CD8+ clones, particularly in alopecia totalis/universalis, a pattern that suggests antigenic drive. Scalp TCR repertoire analysis is complicated because resident alphabeta T cells in normal human skin are also sequenced, whereas mouse skin is dominated by gammadelta T cells. TCR sequences shared between patients were less clear than in mice, possibly partly because of HLA diversity in the patient population.

Libraries were prepared through the immunoSEQ multiplex PCR assay. RNA was extracted from all samples and reverse transcribed into cDNA as template for TCR sequencing. First-strand cDNA was synthesized with SuperScript III using a 2:1 mix of oligo-dT and random hexamers. A synthetic immune receptor repertoire was used to gauge amplification bias, and whatever bias remained was removed computationally. The authors' pipeline ran thus. After raw reads were preprocessed to remove errors, the CDR3 was defined following IMGT conventions as running from the conserved cysteine to phenylalanine. Clonality was computed by normalizing Shannon entropy by log2 of the number of productive unique TCRs and subtracting the result from 1. Scalp TCRbeta sequences were cross-referenced with sorted blood CD4 and CD8 repertoires so that the CD4 or CD8 identity of scalp clones could be inferred. The table was pulled from immuneACCESS by TCRdb, which kept in-frame rearrangements only. Such tables lose some clones; where checked, under half of the loss comes from unresolved V genes, and the rest has no known cause. The DNA was the basis for D and trimming; V, J and clone size are from that table. The sample table records 200,000 to 250,000 clones; under 80% of these occur just once. 1.2% of the sample comes from the top ten.

The time point tag for this specimen amounts to: baseline before oral tofacitinib. Lesional scalp punch biopsies and peripheral blood were obtained from alopecia areata patients. PBMCs were isolated by density centrifugation and stained for CD3, CD4 and CD8, and CD4+ and CD8+ T cells were sorted on a FACSAria. The receptor comes from a human donor with alopecia areata. The sequence is built from TRBV5-1 and TRBJ2-3; a weak D assignment points to TRBD2 (5 bases agree). The sequencing here drew on CD4+ T cells sorted from blood, taken at week 0. The CDR3 sequence is CASSLGGTDTQYF. The DNA sequence follows: TGCGCCAGCAGTCTGGGAGGCACAGATACGCAGTATTTT.